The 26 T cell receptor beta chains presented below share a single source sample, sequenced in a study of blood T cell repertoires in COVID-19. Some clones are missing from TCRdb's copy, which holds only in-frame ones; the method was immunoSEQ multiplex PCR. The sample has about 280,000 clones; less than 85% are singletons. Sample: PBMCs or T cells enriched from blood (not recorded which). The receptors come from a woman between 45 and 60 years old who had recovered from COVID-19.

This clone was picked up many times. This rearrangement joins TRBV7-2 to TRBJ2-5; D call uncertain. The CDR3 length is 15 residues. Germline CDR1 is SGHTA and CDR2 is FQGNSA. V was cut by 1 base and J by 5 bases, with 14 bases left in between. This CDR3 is CASSLDGQAHETQYF. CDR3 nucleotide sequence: TGTGCCAGCAGCTTAGATGGGCAGGCTCACGAGACCCAGTACTTC. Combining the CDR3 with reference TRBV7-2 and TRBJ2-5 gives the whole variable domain GAGVSQSPSNKVTEKGKDVELRCDPISGHTALYWYRQSLGQGLEFLIYFQGNSAPDKSGLPSDRFSAERTGGSVSTLTIQRTQQEDSAVYLCASSLDGQAHETQYFGPGTRLLVL.

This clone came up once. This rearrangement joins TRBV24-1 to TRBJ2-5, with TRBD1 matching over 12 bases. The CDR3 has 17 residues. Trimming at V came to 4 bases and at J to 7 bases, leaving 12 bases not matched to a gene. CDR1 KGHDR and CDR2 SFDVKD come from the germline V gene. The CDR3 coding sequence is TGTGCCACCAGTGACCGGGGGGGGACAGGGGGCTTCGGGACCCAGTACTTC. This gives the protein CATSDRGGTGGFGTQYF.

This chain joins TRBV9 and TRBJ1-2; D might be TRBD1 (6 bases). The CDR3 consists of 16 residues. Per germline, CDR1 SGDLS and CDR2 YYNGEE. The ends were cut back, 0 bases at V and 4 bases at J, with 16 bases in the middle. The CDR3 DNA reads TGTGCCAGCAGCGTAGCTCTCAGGGGAGATGGCTATGGCTACACCTTC. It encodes CASSVALRGDGYGYTF.

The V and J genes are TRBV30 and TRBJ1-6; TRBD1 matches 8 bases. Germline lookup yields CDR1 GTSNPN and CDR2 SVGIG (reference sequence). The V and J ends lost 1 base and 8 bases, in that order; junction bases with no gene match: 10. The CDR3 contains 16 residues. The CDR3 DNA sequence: TGTGCCTGGAGTGCCCCAGGGGGCCCGGTCTATTCACCCCTCCACTTT. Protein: CAWSAPGGPVYSPLHF.

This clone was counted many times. The CDR3 reads CASSLFGGSNNEQFF. The DNA of the CDR3 is TGTGCCAGCAGCCTCTTTGGCGGGAGTAACAATGAGCAGTTCTTC. The chain links TRBV6-4 to TRBJ2-1; the match to TRBD2 covers 7 bases. V was clipped by 6 bases and J by 5 bases; unmatched bases: 10. The CDR3 runs 15 residues. Germline assignment: CDR1 MRHNA and CDR2 SNTAGT.

Written as DNA, the CDR3 is TGCGCCAGCAGCTGGAAGGGACAGGGGGACACTGAAGCTTTCTTT. It specifies CASSWKGQGDTEAFF. J is TRBJ1-1 and V is TRBV5-1, with TRBD1 matching over 11 bases. Germline loops: CDR1 SGHRS, CDR2 YFSETQ. V shed 3 bases and J 3 bases; nucleotides not matched to a gene: 4. The CDR3 is made up of 15 amino acids.

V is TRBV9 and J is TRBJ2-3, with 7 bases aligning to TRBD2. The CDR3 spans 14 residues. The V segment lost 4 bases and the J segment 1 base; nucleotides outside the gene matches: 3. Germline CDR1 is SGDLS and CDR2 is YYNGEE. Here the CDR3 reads CASSFRGGTDTQYF. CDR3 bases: TGTGCCAGCAGCTTTCGGGGGGGCACAGATACGCAGTATTTT.

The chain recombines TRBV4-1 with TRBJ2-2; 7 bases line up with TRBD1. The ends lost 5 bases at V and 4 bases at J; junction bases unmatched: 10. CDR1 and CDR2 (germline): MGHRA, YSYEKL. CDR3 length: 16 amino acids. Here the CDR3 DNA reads TGCGCCAGCAGCACCCGACAGGGTAGTTCCACCGGGGAGCTGTTTTTT. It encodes CASSTRQGSSTGELFF.

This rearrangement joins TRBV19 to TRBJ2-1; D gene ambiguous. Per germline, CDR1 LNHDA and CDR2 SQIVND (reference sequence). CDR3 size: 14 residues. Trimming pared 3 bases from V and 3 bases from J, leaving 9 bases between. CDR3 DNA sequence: TGTGCCAGTAGTATCAGGCCCAACTACAATGAGCAGTTCTTC. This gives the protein CASSIRPNYNEQFF.

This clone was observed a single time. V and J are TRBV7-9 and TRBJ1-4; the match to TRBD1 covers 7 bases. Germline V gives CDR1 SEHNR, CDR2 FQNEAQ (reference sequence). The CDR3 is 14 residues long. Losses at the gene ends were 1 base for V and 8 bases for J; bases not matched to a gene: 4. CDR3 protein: CASSLEGAGEKLFF. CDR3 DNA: TGTGCCAGCAGCTTAGAGGGGGCTGGCGAAAAACTGTTTTTT.

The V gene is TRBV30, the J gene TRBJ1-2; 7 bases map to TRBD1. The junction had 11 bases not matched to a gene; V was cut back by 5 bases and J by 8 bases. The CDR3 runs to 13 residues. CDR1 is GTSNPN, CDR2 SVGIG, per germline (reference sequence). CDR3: CAWAFLRGRGYTF. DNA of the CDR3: TGTGCCTGGGCGTTCTTGAGGGGGCGAGGCTACACCTTC.

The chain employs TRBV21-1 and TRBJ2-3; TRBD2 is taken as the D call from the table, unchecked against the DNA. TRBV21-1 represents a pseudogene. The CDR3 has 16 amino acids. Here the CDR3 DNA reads TGTGCCAGCAGCAAGACTAGCGGGGGGGCGCTGGATACGCAGTATTTT. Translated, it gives CASSKTSGGALDTQYF.

The CDR3 coding sequence is TGTGCCAGCAGCCAAGAGGGGGCGGGCTCCACAGATACGCAGTATTTT. Translated: CASSQEGAGSTDTQYF. The rearrangement uses TRBV3-1 (or the pseudogene TRBV3-2) and TRBJ2-3; weak D call: TRBD1 (6 bases). CDR1 and CDR2 from the germline V gene are LGHDT and YNNKEL (reference sequence). This CDR3 has 16 amino acids. The V and J ends lost 0 bases and 2 bases respectively, with 12 bases between them.

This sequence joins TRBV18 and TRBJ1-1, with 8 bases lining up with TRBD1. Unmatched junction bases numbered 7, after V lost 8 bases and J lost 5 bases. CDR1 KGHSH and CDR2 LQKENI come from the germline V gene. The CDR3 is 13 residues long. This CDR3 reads CASGRTGSTEAFF. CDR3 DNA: TGTGCCAGCGGGAGGACAGGGAGTACTGAAGCTTTCTTT.

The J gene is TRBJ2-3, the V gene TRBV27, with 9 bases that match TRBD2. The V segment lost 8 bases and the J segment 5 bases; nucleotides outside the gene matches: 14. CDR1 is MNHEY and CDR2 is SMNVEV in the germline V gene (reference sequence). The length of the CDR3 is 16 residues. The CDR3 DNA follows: TGTGCCAGCGGCTCCAGGGCGGGAGGGCATGGAGATACGCAGTATTTT. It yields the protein CASGSRAGGHGDTQYF.

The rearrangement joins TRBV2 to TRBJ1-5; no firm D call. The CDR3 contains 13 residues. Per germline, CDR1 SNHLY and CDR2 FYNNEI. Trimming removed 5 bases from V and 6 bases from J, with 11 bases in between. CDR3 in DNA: TGTGCCAGCAGTTTACCCGGTGGTCAGCCCCAGCATTTT. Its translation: CASSLPGGQPQHF. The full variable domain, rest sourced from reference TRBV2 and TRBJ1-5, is EPEVTQTPSHQVTQMGQEVILRCVPISNHLYFYWYRQILGQKVEFLVSFYNNEISEKSEIFDDQFSVERPDGSNFTLKIRSTKLEDSAMYFCASSLPGGQPQHFGDGTRLSIL.

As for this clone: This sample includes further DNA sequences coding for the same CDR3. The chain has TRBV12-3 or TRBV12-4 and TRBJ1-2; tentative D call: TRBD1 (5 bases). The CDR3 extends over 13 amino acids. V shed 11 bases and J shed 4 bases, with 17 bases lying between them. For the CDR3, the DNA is TGTGCCTCGAGTTTGGGGGGAGGCTATGGCTACACCTTC. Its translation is CASSLGGGYGYTF.

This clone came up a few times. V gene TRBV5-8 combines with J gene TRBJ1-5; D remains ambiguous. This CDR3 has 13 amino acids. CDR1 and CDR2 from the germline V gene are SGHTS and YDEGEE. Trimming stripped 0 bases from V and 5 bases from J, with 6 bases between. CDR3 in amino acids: CASSLVEYQPQHF. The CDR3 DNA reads TGTGCCAGCAGCTTGGTTGAGTATCAGCCCCAGCATTTT.

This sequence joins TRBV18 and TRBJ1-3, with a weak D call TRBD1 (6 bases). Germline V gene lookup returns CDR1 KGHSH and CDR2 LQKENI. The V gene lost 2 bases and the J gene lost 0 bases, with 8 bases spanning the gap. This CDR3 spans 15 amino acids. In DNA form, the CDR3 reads TGTGCCAGCTCACCAACGGACAGCTCTGGAAACACCATATATTTT. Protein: CASSPTDSSGNTIYF.

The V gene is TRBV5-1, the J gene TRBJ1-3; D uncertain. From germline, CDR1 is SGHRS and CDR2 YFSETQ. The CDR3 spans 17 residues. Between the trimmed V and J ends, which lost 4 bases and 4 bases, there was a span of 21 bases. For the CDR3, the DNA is TGCGCCAGCAGCAGCGACGGTCTGGATCTAGTAGGAAACACCATATATTTT. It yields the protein CASSSDGLDLVGNTIYF.

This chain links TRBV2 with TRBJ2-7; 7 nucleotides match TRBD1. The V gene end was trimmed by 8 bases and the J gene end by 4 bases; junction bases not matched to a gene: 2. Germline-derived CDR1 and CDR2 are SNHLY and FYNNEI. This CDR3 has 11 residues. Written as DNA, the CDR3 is TGTGCCAGCGACAGGGCTTACGAGCAGTACTTC. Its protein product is CASDRAYEQYF.

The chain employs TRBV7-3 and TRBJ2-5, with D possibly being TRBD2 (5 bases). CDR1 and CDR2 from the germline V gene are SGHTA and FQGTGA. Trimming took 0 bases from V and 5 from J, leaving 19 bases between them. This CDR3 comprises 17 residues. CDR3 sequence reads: CASSLTGSRVSGETQYF. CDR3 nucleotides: TGTGCCAGCAGCTTAACTGGGAGTCGGGTATCGGGGGAGACCCAGTACTTC.

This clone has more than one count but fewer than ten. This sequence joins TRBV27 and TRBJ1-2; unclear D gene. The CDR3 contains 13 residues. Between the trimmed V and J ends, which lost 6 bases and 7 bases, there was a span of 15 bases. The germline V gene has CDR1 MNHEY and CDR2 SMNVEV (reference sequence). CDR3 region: CASSNGGRAGYTF. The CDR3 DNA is TGTGCCAGCAGCAATGGTGGGAGGGCTGGCTACACCTTC.

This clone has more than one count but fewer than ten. CDR3 sequence reads: CAWKFRGVNEQFF. The CDR3 coding sequence is TGTGCCTGGAAGTTCAGGGGGGTTAATGAGCAGTTCTTC. The chain links TRBV30 to TRBJ2-1; possible D gene TRBD1, 7 bases. The CDR3 consists of 13 residues. Germline values: CDR1 GTSNPN, CDR2 SVGIG (reference sequence). The V gene lost 4 bases and the J gene lost 7 bases, with 14 bases spanning the gap.

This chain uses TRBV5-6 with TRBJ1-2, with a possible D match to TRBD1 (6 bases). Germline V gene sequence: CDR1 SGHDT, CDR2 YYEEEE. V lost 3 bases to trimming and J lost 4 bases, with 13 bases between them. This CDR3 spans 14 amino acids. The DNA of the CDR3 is TGTGCCAGCAGCTCCAATGGGGGCCCCTATGGCTACACCTTC. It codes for CASSSNGGPYGYTF.

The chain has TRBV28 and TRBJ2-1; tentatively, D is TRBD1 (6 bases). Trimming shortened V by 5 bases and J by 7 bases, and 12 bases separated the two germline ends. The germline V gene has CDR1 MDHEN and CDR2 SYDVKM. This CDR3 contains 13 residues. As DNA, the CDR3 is TGTGCCAGCAGTCTAGGACAGATAAATGAGCAGTTCTTC. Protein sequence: CASSLGQINEQFF.